The 20 T cell receptor beta chains below all came from one sample that was sequenced in a study of blood T cell repertoires in COVID-19. Sequenced by immunoSEQ multiplex PCR; TCRdb stores in-frame clones only, minus some. The sample gives fewer than 350,000 clones, about 89% of which show up once; 5% to 5.5% is in the top ten. Sequences were obtained from PBMCs or T cells enriched from blood (not recorded which). The receptor set was obtained from a man between 60 and 70 years old who had recovered from COVID-19.

This chain links TRBV29-1 with TRBJ2-5; 15 bases fit TRBD2. J gave up 6 bases and V 7 bases, and 3 bases lay outside the gene matches. Per the germline V gene, CDR1 is SQVTM and CDR2 is ANQGSEA. The CDR3 length is 13 residues. CDR3 protein: CSAGTSGRKTQYF. CDR3 DNA sequence: TGCAGCGCTGGGACTAGCGGGAGGAAGACCCAGTACTTC.

The chain joins TRBV18 to TRBJ2-2; maybe TRBD1 (5 bases). The CDR3 loop spans 13 amino acids. The germline gives CDR1 KGHSH, CDR2 LQKENI. Trimming stripped 4 bases from V and 11 bases from J, with 14 bases between. CDR3: CASSRQPPVELFF. CDR3 bases: TGTGCCAGCTCACGACAGCCCCCGGTCGAGCTGTTTTTT. Variable domain in full (rest from reference TRBV18 and TRBJ2-2): NAGVMQNPRHLVRRRGQEARLRCSPMKGHSHVYWYRQLPEEGLKFMVYLQKENIIDESGMPKERFSAEFPKEGPSILRIQQVVRGDSAAYFCASSRQPPVELFFGEGSRLTVL.

The chain links TRBV11-2 to TRBJ2-6, with D possibly matching TRBD2 (6 bases). The CDR3 totals 17 residues. Germline V gene data show CDR1 as SGHAT and CDR2 as FQNNGV. V was clipped by 1 base and J by 2 bases, with 12 bases between them. Here the CDR3 reads CASSLASGGTGANVLTF. CDR3 DNA sequence: TGTGCCAGCAGCTTAGCATCCGGGGGAACTGGGGCCAACGTCCTGACTTTC.

The rearrangement uses TRBV20-1 and TRBJ1-1, with TRBD1 matching 8 bases. Germline CDR1 DFQATT, CDR2 SNEGSKA (reference sequence). This CDR3 has 11 amino acids. Here the CDR3 DNA reads TGCAGCGGACAGGGAGTCACTGAAGCTTTCTTT. Translating it yields CSGQGVTEAFF.

This rearrangement joins TRBV7-3 to TRBJ2-1; the match to TRBD2 covers 7 bases. The V segment lost 5 bases and the J segment 1 base; nucleotides outside the gene matches: 5. The CDR3 contains 15 residues. Germline lookup yields CDR1 SGHTA and CDR2 FQGTGA. The CDR3 loop reads CASSEPGRSYNEQFF. CDR3 nucleotides: TGTGCCAGCAGCGAACCCGGGAGGTCCTACAATGAGCAGTTCTTC.

This clone has a single count. The chain has TRBV4-1 and TRBJ1-4, with D possibly being TRBD1 (5 bases). Trimming pared 1 base from V and 3 bases from J, leaving 18 bases between. Looked up from germline, CDR1 is MGHRA and CDR2 is YSYEKL. The CDR3 sequence is 18 residues long. CDR3 sequence reads: CASSQGSSQGAANEKLFF. The CDR3 bases are TGCGCCAGCAGCCAAGGATCTTCACAAGGGGCCGCTAATGAAAAACTGTTTTTT.

This clone came up once. The rearrangement links TRBV5-1 to TRBJ1-2; the match to TRBD1 covers 12 bases. From germline, CDR1 is SGHRS and CDR2 YFSETQ. The CDR3 runs 16 residues. V lost 4 bases and J lost 8; bases outside the gene matches: 12. Written as DNA, the CDR3 is TGCGCCAGCAGCCCCGACCTGACCGGGACAGGGGGCGGCTACACCTTC. Amino acid sequence: CASSPDLTGTGGGYTF. The full variable domain, completed using reference TRBV5-1 and TRBJ1-2, is KAGVTQTPRYLIKTRGQQVTLSCSPISGHRSVSWYQQTPGQGLQFLFEYFSETQRNKGNFPGRFSGRQFSNSRSEMNVSTLELGDSALYLCASSPDLTGTGGGYTFGSGTRLTVV.

This chain uses TRBV5-6 with TRBJ2-7; possibly TRBD2 for D (6 bases). Germline CDR1 SGHDT, CDR2 YYEEEE. V lost 0 bases to trimming and J lost 3 bases, with 13 bases between them. The CDR3 contains 15 residues. The DNA of the CDR3 is TGTGCCAGCAGCTTGGCGCGGGGCCGAGGCTACGAGCAGTACTTC. Translation: CASSLARGRGYEQYF.

V and J are TRBV29-1 and TRBJ2-5, with D perhaps matching TRBD1 (7 bases). The CDR3 extends over 13 amino acids. Trimming pared 5 bases from V and 5 bases from J, leaving 15 bases between. Germline lookup yields CDR1 SQVTM and CDR2 ANQGSEA. For the CDR3, the DNA is TGCAGCGTTCTTAGGGCAGGGGGGGAGACCCAGTACTTC. Translated: CSVLRAGGETQYF. Filled out from reference TRBV29-1 and TRBJ2-5, the complete variable domain reads SAVISQKPSRDICQRGTSLTIQCQVDSQVTMMFWYRQQPGQSLTLIATANQGSEATYESGFVIDKFPISRPNLTFSTLTVSNMSPEDSSIYLCSVLRAGGETQYFGPGTRLLVL.

This chain joins TRBV4-2 and TRBJ2-3; 9 nucleotides agree with TRBD2. Per germline, CDR1 LGHNA and CDR2 YNFKEQ. The CDR3 consists of 15 residues. The ends lost 4 bases at V and 0 bases at J; junction bases unmatched: 2. CDR3 in amino acids: CASSRTSGSTDTQYF. In nucleotides, the CDR3 is TGTGCCAGCAGCCGTACTAGCGGGAGCACAGATACGCAGTATTTT.

The gene calls are TRBV25-1 and TRBJ1-1; TRBD1 matches at 9 bases. The J segment lost 1 base and the V segment lost 3 bases, leaving 3 bases of the junction unmatched. The CDR3 length is 15 residues. From germline, CDR1 is MGHDK and CDR2 SYGVNS. CDR3 DNA sequence: TGTGCCAGCAGTGAGGGGACAGGGAGGAACACTGAAGCTTTCTTT. As protein: CASSEGTGRNTEAFF.

This clone was detected only a few times. The CDR3 is CATSRDRGRGLMNTEAFF. CDR3 nucleotide sequence: TGTGCCACCAGCAGAGACAGGGGCAGGGGATTGATGAACACTGAAGCTTTCTTT. The J gene is TRBJ1-1, the V gene TRBV15; possible D gene TRBD1, 6 bases. Germline assignment: CDR1 LNHNV and CDR2 YYDKDF (reference sequence). The CDR3 runs 18 residues. V shed 0 bases and J shed 0 bases, with 17 bases lying between them.

The J gene is TRBJ1-5, the V gene TRBV10-3; 9 bases line up with TRBD1. With V trimmed by 4 bases and J by 7 bases, 5 bases remained unmatched. CDR3 size: 14 residues. From germline, CDR1 is ENHRY and CDR2 SYGVKD. Written as DNA, the CDR3 is TGTGCCATCAGTGCCGGACAGGGGAACCAGCCCCAGCATTTT. Its protein is CAISAGQGNQPQHF.

The chain has TRBV5-4 and TRBJ1-2; D uncertain. V lost 0 bases and J lost 4, with 10 bases in between. This CDR3 is built from 14 residues. Germline CDR1 and CDR2: SGHNT and YYREEE (reference sequence). The CDR3 DNA reads as TGTGCCAGCAGCTTGGATCCGGGTGGCTATGGCTACACCTTC. Translation gives CASSLDPGGYGYTF.

The rearrangement links TRBV6-5 to TRBJ1-1, with 7 bases matching TRBD1. With 6 bases clipped from V and 1 base from J, the junction kept 5 bases outside the gene matches. The CDR3 spans 14 residues. Germline values: CDR1 MNHEY, CDR2 SVGAGI. The CDR3 DNA reads TGTGCCAGCAGAAAGGGGGCCACGAACACTGAAGCTTTCTTT. Translated: CASRKGATNTEAFF.

The chain recombines TRBV4-2 with TRBJ2-1, with TRBD2 identical over 8 bases. The V gene end was trimmed by 1 base and the J gene end by 6 bases; junction bases not matched to a gene: 5. Germline V gene data show CDR1 as LGHNA and CDR2 as YNFKEQ. The CDR3 runs to 15 residues. The CDR3 sequence is CASSQGPGGVNEQFF. The CDR3, as DNA: TGTGCCAGCAGCCAAGGTCCGGGAGGGGTCAATGAGCAGTTCTTC.

The chain has TRBV9 and TRBJ2-3, with 7 bases lining up with TRBD2. Per the germline V gene, CDR1 is SGDLS and CDR2 is YYNGEE. The junction had 1 base not matched to a gene; V was cut back by 0 bases and J by 3 bases. This CDR3 region has 14 residues. This CDR3 reads CASSVDGGTDTQYF. CDR3 sequence (DNA): TGTGCCAGCAGCGTAGACGGGGGGACAGATACGCAGTATTTT.

V usage is TRBV9 and J usage is TRBJ1-3; D gene ambiguous. Per germline, CDR1 SGDLS and CDR2 YYNGEE. The CDR3 spans 15 residues. V lost 4 bases, J lost 4 bases, and 15 bases lay in between. The CDR3 DNA sequence: TGTGCCAGCAGCCCCCGGGATCCTGTGGGAAACACCATATATTTT. This gives the protein CASSPRDPVGNTIYF. Full variable domain (remainder filled in from reference TRBV9 and TRBJ1-3): DSGVTQTPKHLITATGQRVTLRCSPRSGDLSVYWYQQSLDQGLQFLIQYYNGEERAKGNILERFSAQQFPDLHSELNLSSLELGDSALYFCASSPRDPVGNTIYFGEGSWLTVV.

The chain links TRBV6-5 to TRBJ1-2; TRBD1 is a possible D gene (6 bases). The germline V gene has CDR1 MNHEY and CDR2 SVGAGI. Trimming stripped 6 bases from V and 1 base from J, with 15 bases between. The CDR3 covers 15 residues. The CDR3 here is CASSPRDIGNYGYTF. The CDR3 region has the DNA TGTGCCAGCAGCCCCCGGGACATAGGTAACTATGGCTACACCTTC.

CDR3 protein: CASSLGGSGTSSAYF. CDR3 bases: TGTGCCAGCAGCCTTGGGGGTAGCGGGACCTCCTCGGCCTACTTC. J is TRBJ2-7 and V is TRBV28, with 8 bases identical to TRBD2. The CDR3 consists of 15 residues. V gave up 6 bases and J gave up 13 bases; unmatched junction bases: 20. Germline-derived CDR1 and CDR2 are MDHEN and SYDVKM.